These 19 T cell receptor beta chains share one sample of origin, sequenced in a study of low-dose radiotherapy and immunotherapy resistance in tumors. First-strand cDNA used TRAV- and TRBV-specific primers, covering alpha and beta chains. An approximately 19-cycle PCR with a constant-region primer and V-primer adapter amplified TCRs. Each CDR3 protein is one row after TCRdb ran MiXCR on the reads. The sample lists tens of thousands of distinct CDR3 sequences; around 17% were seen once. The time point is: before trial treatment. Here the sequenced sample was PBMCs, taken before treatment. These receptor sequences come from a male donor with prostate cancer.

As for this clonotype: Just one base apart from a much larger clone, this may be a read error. The CDR3 region is CDSSRDRQTQYF. In nucleotides, the CDR3 is TGTGACAGCAGCCGGGACAGACAGACCCAGTACTTC. This sequence joins TRBV7-6 and TRBJ2-5, with 7 positions matching TRBD1. Germline loops: CDR1 SGHVS, CDR2 FNYEAQ. CDR3 length equals 12 residues. Using reference TRBV7-6 and TRBJ2-5 for the parts outside the CDR3, the full variable domain is GAGVSQSPRYKVTKRGQDVALRCDPISGHVSLYWYRQALGQGPEFLTYFNYEAQQDKSGLPNDRFSAERPEGSISTLTIQRTEQRDSAMYRCDSSRDRQTQYFGPGTRLLVL.

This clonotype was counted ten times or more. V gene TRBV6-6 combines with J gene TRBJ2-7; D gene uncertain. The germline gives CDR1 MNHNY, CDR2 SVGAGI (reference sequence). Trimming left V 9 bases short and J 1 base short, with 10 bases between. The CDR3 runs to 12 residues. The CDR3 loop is CASKAASYEQYF. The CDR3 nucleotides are TGTGCCAGTAAGGCAGCATCCTACGAGCAGTACTTC.

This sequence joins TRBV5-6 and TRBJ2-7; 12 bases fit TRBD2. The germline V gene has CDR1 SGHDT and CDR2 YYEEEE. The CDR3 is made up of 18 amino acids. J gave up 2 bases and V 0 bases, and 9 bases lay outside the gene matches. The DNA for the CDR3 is TGTGCCAGCAGCTTGGATGTAGGACTAGCGGGGCAGACCTACGAGCAGTACTTC. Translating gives CASSLDVGLAGQTYEQYF.

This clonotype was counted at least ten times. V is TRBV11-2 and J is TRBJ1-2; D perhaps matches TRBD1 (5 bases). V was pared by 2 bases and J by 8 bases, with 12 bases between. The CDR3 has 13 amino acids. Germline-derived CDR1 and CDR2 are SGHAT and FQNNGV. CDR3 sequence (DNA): TGTGCCAGCAGCTTATCTGTTGGGGGGGGCTACACCTTC. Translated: CASSLSVGGGYTF.

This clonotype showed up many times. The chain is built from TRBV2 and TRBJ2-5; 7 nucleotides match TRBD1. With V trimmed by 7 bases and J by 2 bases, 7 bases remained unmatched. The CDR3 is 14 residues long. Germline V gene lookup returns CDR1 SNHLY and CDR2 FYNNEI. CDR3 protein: CASITGQNQETQYF. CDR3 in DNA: TGTGCCAGCATTACGGGACAGAATCAAGAGACCCAGTACTTC.

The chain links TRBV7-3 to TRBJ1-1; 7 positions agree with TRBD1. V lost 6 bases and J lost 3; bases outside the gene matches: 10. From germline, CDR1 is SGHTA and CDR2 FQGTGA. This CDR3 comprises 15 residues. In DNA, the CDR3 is TGTGCCAGCAGGTCCCGAACAGGGGAGGACACTGAAGCTTTCTTT. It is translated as CASRSRTGEDTEAFF. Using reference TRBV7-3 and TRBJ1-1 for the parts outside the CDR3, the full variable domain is GAGVSQTPSNKVTEKGKYVELRCDPISGHTALYWYRQSLGQGPEFLIYFQGTGAADDSGLPNDRFFAVRPEGSVSTLKIQRTERGDSAVYLCASRSRTGEDTEAFFGQGTRLTVV.

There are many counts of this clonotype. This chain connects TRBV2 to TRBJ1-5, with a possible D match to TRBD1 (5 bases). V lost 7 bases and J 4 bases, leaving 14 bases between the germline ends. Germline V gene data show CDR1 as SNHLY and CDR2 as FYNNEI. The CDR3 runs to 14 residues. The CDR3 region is CASTEGAANQPQHF. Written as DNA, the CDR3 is TGTGCCAGCACCGAAGGGGCAGCAAATCAGCCCCAGCATTTT. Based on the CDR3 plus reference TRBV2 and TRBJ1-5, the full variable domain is EPEVTQTPSHQVTQMGQEVILRCVPISNHLYFYWYRQILGQKVEFLVSFYNNEISEKSEIFDDQFSVERPDGSNFTLKIRSTKLEDSAMYFCASTEGAANQPQHFGDGTRLSIL.

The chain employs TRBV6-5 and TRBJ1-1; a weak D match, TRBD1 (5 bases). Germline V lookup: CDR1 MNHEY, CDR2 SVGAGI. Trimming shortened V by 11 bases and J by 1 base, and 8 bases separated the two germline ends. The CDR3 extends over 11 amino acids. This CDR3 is CAVGQNTEAFF. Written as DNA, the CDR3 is TGTGCCGTCGGACAGAACACTGAAGCTTTCTTT.

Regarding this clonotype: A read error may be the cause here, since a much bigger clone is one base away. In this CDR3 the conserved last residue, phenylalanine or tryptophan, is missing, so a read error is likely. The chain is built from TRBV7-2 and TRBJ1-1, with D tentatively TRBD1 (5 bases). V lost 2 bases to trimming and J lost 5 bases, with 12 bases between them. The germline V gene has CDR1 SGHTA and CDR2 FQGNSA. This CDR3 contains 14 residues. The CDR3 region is CASSLSGGGTEAFS. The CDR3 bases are TGTGCCAGCAGCTTATCGGGGGGTGGGACTGAAGCTTTCTCT.

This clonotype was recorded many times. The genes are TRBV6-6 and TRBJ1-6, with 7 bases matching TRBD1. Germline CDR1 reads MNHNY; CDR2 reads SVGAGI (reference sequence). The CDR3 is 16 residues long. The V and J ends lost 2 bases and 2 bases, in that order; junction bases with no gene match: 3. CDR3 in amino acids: CASSYDRVAYNSPLHF. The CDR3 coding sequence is TGTGCCAGCAGTTACGACAGGGTGGCCTATAATTCACCCCTCCACTTT.

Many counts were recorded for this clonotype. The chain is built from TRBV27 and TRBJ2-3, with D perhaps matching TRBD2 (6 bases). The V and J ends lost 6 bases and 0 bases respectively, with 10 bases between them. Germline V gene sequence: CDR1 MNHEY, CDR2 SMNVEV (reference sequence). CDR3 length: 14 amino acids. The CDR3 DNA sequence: TGTGCCAGCAGGGGGGACTCTAGCACAGATACGCAGTATTTT. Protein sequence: CASRGDSSTDTQYF.

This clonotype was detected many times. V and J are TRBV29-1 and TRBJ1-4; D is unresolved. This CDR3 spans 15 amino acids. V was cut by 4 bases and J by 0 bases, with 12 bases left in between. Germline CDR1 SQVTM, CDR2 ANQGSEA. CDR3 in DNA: TGCAGCGTTGTCCTTTTGGGAACAACTAATGAAAAACTGTTTTTT. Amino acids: CSVVLLGTTNEKLFF.

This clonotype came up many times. CDR3 residues: CASSATSGGTDTQYF. Written as DNA, the CDR3 is TGTGCCAGCAGTGCGACTAGCGGGGGCACAGATACGCAGTATTTT. V gene TRBV25-1 combines with J gene TRBJ2-3, with 11 bases identical to TRBD2. Per germline, CDR1 MGHDK and CDR2 SYGVNS. CDR3 size: 15 residues. Losses at the gene ends were 4 bases for V and 1 base for J; bases not matched to a gene: 1.

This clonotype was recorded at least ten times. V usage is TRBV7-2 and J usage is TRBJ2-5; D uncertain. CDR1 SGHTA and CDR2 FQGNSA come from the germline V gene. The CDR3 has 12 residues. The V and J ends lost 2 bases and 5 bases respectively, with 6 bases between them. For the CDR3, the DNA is TGTGCCAGCAGCTTAAGCAGCGAGACCCAGTACTTC. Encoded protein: CASSLSSETQYF.

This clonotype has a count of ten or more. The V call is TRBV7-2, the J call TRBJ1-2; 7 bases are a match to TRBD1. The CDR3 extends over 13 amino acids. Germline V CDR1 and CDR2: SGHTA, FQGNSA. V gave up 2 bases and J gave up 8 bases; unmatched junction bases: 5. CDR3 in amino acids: CASSLSQGEGYTF. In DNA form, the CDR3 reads TGTGCCAGCAGCTTAAGCCAGGGGGAAGGCTACACCTTC.

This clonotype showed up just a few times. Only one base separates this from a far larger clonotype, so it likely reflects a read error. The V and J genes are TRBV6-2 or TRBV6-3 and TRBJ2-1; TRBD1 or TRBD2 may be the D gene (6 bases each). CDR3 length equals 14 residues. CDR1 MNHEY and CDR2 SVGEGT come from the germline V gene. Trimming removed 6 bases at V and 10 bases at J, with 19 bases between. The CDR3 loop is CASRGGGLRREQFF. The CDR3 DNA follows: TGTGCCAGCAGAGGGGGAGGCCTGCGAAGGGAGCAGTTCTTC.

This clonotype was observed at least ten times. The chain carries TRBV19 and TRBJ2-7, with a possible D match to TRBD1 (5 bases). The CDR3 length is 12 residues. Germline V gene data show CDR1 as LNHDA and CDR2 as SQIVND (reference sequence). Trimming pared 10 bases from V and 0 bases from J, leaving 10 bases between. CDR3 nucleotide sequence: TGTGCCACTGAAGACAGCTCCTACGAGCAGTACTTC. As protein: CATEDSSYEQYF.

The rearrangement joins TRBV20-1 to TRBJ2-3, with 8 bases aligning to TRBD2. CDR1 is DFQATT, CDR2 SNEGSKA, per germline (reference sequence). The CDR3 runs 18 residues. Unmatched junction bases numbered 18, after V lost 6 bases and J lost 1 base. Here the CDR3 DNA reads TGCAGTGCCGGGGGGGGGCGGGGAGAGGGGTGGGGCACAGATACGCAGTATTTT. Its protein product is CSAGGGRGEGWGTDTQYF.

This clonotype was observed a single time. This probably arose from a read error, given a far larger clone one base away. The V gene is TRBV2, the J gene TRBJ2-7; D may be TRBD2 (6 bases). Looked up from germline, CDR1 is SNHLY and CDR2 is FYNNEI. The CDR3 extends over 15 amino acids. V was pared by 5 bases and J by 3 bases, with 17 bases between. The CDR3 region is CASSTAGSGGYEQYF. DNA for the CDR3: TGTGCCAGCAGTACGGCGGGGTCTGGTGGCTACGAGCAGTACTTC.